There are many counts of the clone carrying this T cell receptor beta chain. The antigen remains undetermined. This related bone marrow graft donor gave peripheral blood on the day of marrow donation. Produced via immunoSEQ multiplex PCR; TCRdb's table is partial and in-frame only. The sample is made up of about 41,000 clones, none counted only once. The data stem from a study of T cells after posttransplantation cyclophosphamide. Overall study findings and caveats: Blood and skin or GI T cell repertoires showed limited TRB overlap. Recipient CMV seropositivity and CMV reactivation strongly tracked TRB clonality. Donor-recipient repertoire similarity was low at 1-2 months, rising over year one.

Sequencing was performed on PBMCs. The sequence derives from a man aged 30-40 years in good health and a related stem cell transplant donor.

CDR3 bases: TGTGCCACTAGCGGGGCGGGGGACAATGAGCAGTTCTTC. It is translated as CATSGAGDNEQFF. This chain joins TRBV2 and TRBJ2-1; 9 bases agree with TRBD2. Trimming took 10 bases from V and 5 from J; bases not matched to a gene: 6. Germline V CDR1 and CDR2: SNHLY, FYNNEI. This CDR3 has 13 amino acids.